The source of this T cell receptor (beta chain) is a study of regulatory and conventional T cells in RAG deficiency. Study results and caveats: Omenn patients showed >85% Treg-Tconv overlap and shorter CDR3 lengths.

Blood CD4+ CD25-low CD127-high conventional T cells supplied the genomic DNA template. Data came from immunoSEQ multiplex PCR; TCRdb stores just in-frame clones and leaves some out. The table includes about 34,000 clones, 75% to 80% detected once. A few counts support this clone. The antigen remains unidentified. The CDR3 is made up of 13 amino acids. Between the trimmed V and J ends, which lost 6 bases and 2 bases, there was a span of 11 bases. Germline CDR1 ENHRY, CDR2 SYGVKD. Another study also made use of these data, one on regulatory T cells. As reported in that work: The PCR used 52 TRBV and 13 TRBJ primers.

The sequencing sample was made of CD4+ effector T cells sorted from blood. The V gene is TRBV10-3, the J gene TRBJ2-7; TRBD1 is a possible D gene (5 bases). This TCR was recovered from a human donor in good health. CDR3 residues: CAIRMTATYEQYF. For the CDR3, the DNA is TGTGCCATCAGGATGACAGCGACCTACGAGCAGTACTTC.